This TCR beta chain was captured in a study of immune heterogeneity within non-small cell lung tumors. Study as a whole: It was found that the tumors were a few squamous cell carcinomas, around 11 non-squamous carcinomas and 1 not otherwise specified.

This clonotype is categorized as large. Its antigen is unknown. Whole-study findings and limits: While identical dominant CDR3 beta clonotypes recurred across tumor sites within a patient, high-frequency clones unique to individual sites also appeared.

Template was bulk tumor genomic DNA, about 610 ng per sample. From each primary tumor, several far-apart biopsies were obtained during surgery. Curative surgery was undertaken by patients, who had untreated, newly diagnosed non-small cell lung cancer. The donors had newly diagnosed non-small cell lung cancer and underwent surgery intended to cure it. Multiplex PCR with 32 V and 13 J primers amplified TCR beta CDR3. TCRdb ran MiXCR on the multiplex PCR reads and lists one entry per CDR3 protein. Of about 3,200 distinct CDR3 sequences listed, 20% to 25% are singletons. The receptor's source is a man in his sixties with non-small cell lung cancer. The sequenced sample consisted of lung tumor tissue.

The chain's CDR3 is CASSGTAIGQYF. The DNA for the CDR3 is TGTGCCAGCAGTGGGACAGCAATTGGGCAGTACTTC. V and J are TRBV6-1 and TRBJ2-7; D might be TRBD1 (6 bases). V was clipped by 4 bases and J by 9 bases, with 13 bases between them. Germline-derived CDR1 and CDR2 are MNHNS and SASEGT. CDR3 length equals 12 residues.